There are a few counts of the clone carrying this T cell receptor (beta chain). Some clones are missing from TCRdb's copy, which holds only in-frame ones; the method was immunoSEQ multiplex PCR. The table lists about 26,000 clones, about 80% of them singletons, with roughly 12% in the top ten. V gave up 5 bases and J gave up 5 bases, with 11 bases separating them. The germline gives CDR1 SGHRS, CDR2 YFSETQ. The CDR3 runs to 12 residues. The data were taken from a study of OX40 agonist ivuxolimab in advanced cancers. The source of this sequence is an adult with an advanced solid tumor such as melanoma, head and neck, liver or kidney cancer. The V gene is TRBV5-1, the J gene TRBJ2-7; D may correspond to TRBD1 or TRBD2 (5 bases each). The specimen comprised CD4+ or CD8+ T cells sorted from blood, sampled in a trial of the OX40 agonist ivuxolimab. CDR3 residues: CASRAGSHEQYF. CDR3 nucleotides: TGCGCCAGCAGGGCAGGGAGCCACGAGCAGTACTTC.